The next 30 T cell receptor beta chains were all read from a single sample in a study of glioma-infiltrating T cells. Amplification of TCR alpha and beta CDR3 regions from RNA used iRepertoire nested multiplex PCR. From the multiplex PCR reads, TCRdb called clonotypes with MiXCR, one entry per CDR3 protein. The table records around 130,000 distinct CDR3 sequences, approximately 24% of them present only once. Sequenced sample: glioma tissue, nonneoplastic brain tissue, or PBMCs (not recorded which). Source of these receptors: a human donor with low-grade glioma or glioblastoma, undergoing nonglioma brain surgery, or in good health (not recorded which).

This clonotype was found many times. The DNA for the CDR3 is TGTGCCAGCAGCTTAAGTGGATGGAACACTGAAGCTTTCTTT. This encodes CASSLSGWNTEAFF. The chain couples TRBV7-2 to TRBJ1-1; D gene uncertain. The CDR3 contains 14 residues. Trimming shortened V by 2 bases and J by 1 base, and 8 bases separated the two germline ends. CDR1 and CDR2 (germline): SGHTA, FQGNSA. The full variable domain, in which reference TRBV7-2 and TRBJ1-1 provide the parts outside the CDR3, is GAGVSQSPSNKVTEKGKDVELRCDPISGHTALYWYRQSLGQGLEFLIYFQGNSAPDKSGLPSDRFSAERTGGSVSTLTIQRTQQEDSAVYLCASSLSGWNTEAFFGQGTRLTVV.

V is TRBV20-1 and J is TRBJ2-1; TRBD1 agrees at 10 bases. The length of the CDR3 is 14 residues. Germline loops: CDR1 DFQATT, CDR2 SNEGSKA (reference sequence). V shed 8 bases, J shed 8 bases, and the junction held 12 bases outside the gene matches. The CDR3 DNA sequence: TGCAGTCCGGGACAGGGGAACGGGCGCGATGAGCAGTTCTTC. Amino acid sequence: CSPGQGNGRDEQFF.

This clonotype was recorded a few times. The V gene is TRBV28, the J gene TRBJ2-5, with D perhaps given as TRBD1 or TRBD2 (6 bases each). The germline V and J ends were trimmed by 5 bases and 6 bases, with 16 bases remaining between them. Germline lookup yields CDR1 MDHEN and CDR2 SYDVKM. The CDR3 is 14 amino acids. CDR3 protein: CASSLGGPQKTQYF. The CDR3, as DNA: TGTGCCAGCAGTCTTGGGGGGCCCCAGAAGACCCAGTACTTC.

This clonotype has more than one count but fewer than ten. This chain joins TRBV28 and TRBJ2-7, with D perhaps given as TRBD1 or TRBD2 (5 bases each). Trimming removed 5 bases at V and 3 bases at J, with 14 bases between. CDR3 length equals 14 residues. Germline CDR1 is MDHEN and CDR2 is SYDVKM. CDR3 sequence reads: CASSSPGRGYEQYV. The CDR3, as DNA: TGTGCCAGCAGTAGCCCAGGGAGAGGCTACGAGCAGTACGTC.

This clonotype was seen only a few times. The chain joins TRBV3-1 to TRBJ2-7, with D perhaps assigned TRBD1 or TRBD2 (5 bases each). With 1 base removed from V and 3 bases from J, the gap between germline ends came to 13 bases. Germline lookup yields CDR1 LGHDT and CDR2 YNNKEL (reference sequence). This CDR3 comprises 15 residues. DNA of the CDR3: TGTGCCAGCAGCCAAGCAGGGACGCCCGTCTACGAGCAGTACGTC. Protein sequence: CASSQAGTPVYEQYV.

This clonotype was seen a handful of times. The chain links TRBV7-9 to TRBJ2-5; 8 bases agree with TRBD2. The V gene's germline CDR1 is SEHNR and CDR2 FQNEAQ (reference sequence). This CDR3 spans 16 amino acids. J was trimmed by 2 bases and V by 4 bases; bases with no gene match: 9. The CDR3 DNA reads as TGTGCCAGCAGCTGGATTAGGGCGGGGGGACAAGAGACCCAGTACTTC. This encodes CASSWIRAGGQETQYF.

This clonotype was found many times. The chain uses TRBV28 and TRBJ2-1; D gene unclear. This CDR3 is 15 amino acids long. Germline V gene lookup returns CDR1 MDHEN and CDR2 SYDVKM. Trimming cost V 5 bases and J 4 bases, with 15 bases left between them. For the CDR3, the DNA is TGTGCCAGCAGTCTTTCCTTAGAAGTGTACAATGAGCAGTTCTTC. It is translated as CASSLSLEVYNEQFF.

The sample holds a few counts of this clonotype. The V gene is TRBV4-1, the J gene TRBJ1-1; 7 nucleotides match TRBD1. CDR3 length equals 14 residues. Germline-derived CDR1 and CDR2 are MGHRA and YSYEKL. The V gene end was trimmed by 6 bases and the J gene end by 6 bases; junction bases not matched to a gene: 10. This CDR3 is CASRPDRAGAEAFF. CDR3 nucleotide sequence: TGCGCCAGCAGACCCGACAGGGCCGGCGCTGAAGCTTTCTTT.

This clonotype showed up just a few times. The rearrangement joins TRBV2 to TRBJ1-3; 8 bases match TRBD1. J lost 4 bases, V lost 3 bases, and 8 bases had no gene match. The CDR3 is 16 residues long. Germline assignment: CDR1 SNHLY and CDR2 FYNNEI. CDR3 sequence: CASSDSQGAYGNTIYF. CDR3 DNA sequence: TGTGCCAGCAGTGACTCGCAGGGGGCTTACGGAAACACCATATATTTT.

This sequence joins TRBV7-3 and TRBJ2-3; 8 bases align to TRBD2. CDR1 is SGHTA and CDR2 is FQGTGA in the germline V gene. Trimming took 2 bases from V and 0 from J; bases not matched to a gene: 7. CDR3 length: 17 amino acids. CDR3 coding DNA: TGTGCCAGCAGCTTAGTGAGCGGGGGCGTTAGCACAGATACGCAGTATTTT. This sequence encodes CASSLVSGGVSTDTQYF.

Ten or more counts support this clonotype. The CDR3: CASSQMGGSKTQYF. The CDR3 DNA sequence: TGTGCCAGCAGCCAAATGGGGGGTTCGAAAACCCAGTACTTC. The rearrangement joins TRBV3-1 to TRBJ2-5; possible D gene TRBD2, 6 bases. V lost 2 bases and J 8 bases, leaving 15 bases between the germline ends. Germline V CDR1 and CDR2: LGHDT, YNNKEL (reference sequence). The CDR3 loop spans 14 amino acids.

Only a few counts were recorded for this clonotype. The chain has TRBV25-1 and TRBJ2-5; 8 positions match TRBD2. The CDR3 covers 17 residues. Trimming cost V 3 bases and J 4 bases; bases outside gene matches: 13. Germline loops: CDR1 MGHDK, CDR2 SYGVNS. The CDR3 reads CASSDGVFRGGGETQYF. CDR3 bases: TGTGCCAGCAGTGATGGGGTATTTCGGGGGGGGGGAGAGACCCAGTACTTC.

The chain links TRBV2 to TRBJ2-7; maybe TRBD2 (5 bases). Germline-derived CDR1 and CDR2 are SNHLY and FYNNEI. The CDR3 is made up of 12 amino acids. CDR3 coding DNA: TGTGCCAGCAGTGTCGAGGGTTACGATCAGTACGTC. Translated, it gives CASSVEGYDQYV.

A word on this clonotype: This may come from a read error, since a much larger clone is one base off. The chain uses TRBV6-1 and TRBJ2-3; TRBD2 agrees at 11 bases. The V and J ends lost 6 bases and 8 bases, in that order; junction bases with no gene match: 10. The CDR3 spans 15 residues. Germline V gene data show CDR1 as MNHNS and CDR2 as SASEGT. This CDR3 is CASRPGLAAVGTQYF. In nucleotides, the CDR3 is TGTGCCAGCAGACCGGGACTAGCGGCCGTCGGTACGCAGTATTTT.

A word on this clonotype: A much larger clonotype is one base distant, so this may be a read error. The V gene is TRBV27, the J gene TRBJ1-5; no clear D. The V gene's germline CDR1 is MNHEY and CDR2 SMNVEV (reference sequence). The CDR3 is 13 residues long. CDR3 nucleotide sequence: TGTGCCAGCAGTCTAACCATAAATCATCCCCAGCATTTT. Translating it yields CASSLTINHPQHF.

This chain connects TRBV7-3 to TRBJ2-5; the D call may be TRBD1 or TRBD2 (6 bases each). This CDR3 has 14 residues. The germline V and J ends were trimmed by 2 bases and 4 bases, with 11 bases remaining between them. Germline CDR1 is SGHTA and CDR2 is FQGTGA. Written as DNA, the CDR3 is TGTGCCAGCAGCTTATCGGGGGCGGGAGAGACCCAGTACTTC. Translating it yields CASSLSGAGETQYF.

J is TRBJ2-5 and V is TRBV5-1; no reliable D call. Germline CDR1 SGHRS, CDR2 YFSETQ. The CDR3 covers 12 residues. V was cut by 5 bases and J by 2 bases, with 7 bases left in between. CDR3 coding DNA: TGCGCCAGCAGAGCAGGTCAAGAGACCCAGTACTTC. The encoded protein is CASRAGQETQYF.

The table lists this clonotype with a few counts. The chain uses TRBV30 and TRBJ2-3; D perhaps matches TRBD2 (5 bases). Germline lookup yields CDR1 GTSNPN and CDR2 SVGIG (reference sequence). Trimming pared 0 bases from V and 3 bases from J, leaving 16 bases between. The CDR3 spans 16 residues. The CDR3 DNA is TGTGCCTGGAGTGTAAGCTTAACCGGACTTACAGATACGCAGTATTTT. Translating it yields CAWSVSLTGLTDTQYF.

J is TRBJ1-1 and V is TRBV4-1; maybe TRBD1 (5 bases). The length of the CDR3 is 15 residues. V was trimmed by 3 bases and J by 4 bases, leaving 15 bases between them. The germline V gene encodes CDR1 MGHRA and CDR2 YSYEKL. The chain's CDR3 is CASSQGTSTVTEAFF. The CDR3 DNA is TGCGCCAGCAGCCAGGGGACCAGCACGGTCACTGAAGCTTTCTTT.

The CDR3 sequence is CASSPGTGGPGELFF. Here the CDR3 DNA reads TGTGCCAGCAGCCCCGGGACAGGGGGTCCCGGGGAGCTGTTTTTT. The chain has TRBV12-3 or TRBV12-4 and TRBJ2-2; 11 bases fit TRBD1. The CDR3 covers 15 residues. With 6 bases clipped from V and 6 bases from J, the junction kept 6 bases outside the gene matches.

This chain links TRBV11-2 with TRBJ2-1; D uncertain. Germline-derived CDR1 and CDR2 are SGHAT and FQNNGV. This CDR3 is 12 amino acids long. The ends were cut back, 5 bases at V and 9 bases at J, with 11 bases in the middle. The CDR3 protein is CASSIRRGEQFF. DNA for the CDR3: TGTGCCAGCAGCATCCGTCGCGGTGAGCAGTTCTTC.

This clonotype was counted ten times or more. This chain connects TRBV6-1 to TRBJ1-6; maybe TRBD1 (5 bases). This CDR3 comprises 13 residues. Germline V gene lookup returns CDR1 MNHNS and CDR2 SASEGT. The ends were cut back, 0 bases at V and 8 bases at J, with 5 bases in the middle. CDR3 sequence reads: CASSEARDSPLHF. CDR3 nucleotide sequence: TGTGCCAGCAGTGAAGCCAGGGATTCACCCCTCCACTTT.

This clonotype was observed a few times. The chain's CDR3 is CASSLVGGRDYGYTF. CDR3 sequence (DNA): TGTGCCAGCAGCTTAGTGGGGGGTAGGGACTATGGCTACACCTTC. The V gene is TRBV7-2, the J gene TRBJ1-2; a weak D match, TRBD1 (5 bases). Germline V gives CDR1 SGHTA, CDR2 FQGNSA. V gave up 1 base and J gave up 3 bases, with 12 bases separating them. The CDR3 spans 15 residues.

V and J are TRBV7-9 and TRBJ2-2; 7 bases map to TRBD1. This CDR3 contains 17 residues. V lost 4 bases and J lost 5; bases outside the gene matches: 13. Germline loops: CDR1 SEHNR, CDR2 FQNEAQ (reference sequence). As DNA, the CDR3 is TGTGCCAGCAGCTCAAGTTGGGGACAGTCGTTTACCGGGGAGCTGTTTTTT. This gives the protein CASSSSWGQSFTGELFF.

On this clonotype itself: Since the CDR3 does not end with the conserved phenylalanine or tryptophan, this likely comes from a read error. V usage is TRBV6-2 or TRBV6-3 and J usage is TRBJ1-3; 7 bases match TRBD1. With V trimmed by 6 bases and J by 3 bases, 8 bases remained unmatched. Per the germline V gene, CDR1 is MNHEY and CDR2 is SVGEGT. The CDR3 contains 15 residues. The CDR3 reads CASSSRGGDGNTIYL. The CDR3 nucleotides are TGTGCCAGCAGCTCTAGAGGGGGCGATGGAAACACCATATATCTT.

This clonotype occurred a few times. Mismatch with germline at one junction end may stem from a read error. This chain links TRBV7-9 with TRBJ2-3; no clear D gene. Germline V gene lookup returns CDR1 SEHNR and CDR2 FQNEAQ (reference sequence). This CDR3 is built from 15 residues. Here the CDR3 reads CASSQDRTQRHTQYF. CDR3 sequence (DNA): TGCGCCAGCAGCCAAGATCGGACCCAGAGGCATACGCAGTATTTT.

In its sample, this clonotype was seen a few times. The chain carries TRBV5-4 and TRBJ2-2; D is uncertain. Germline loops: CDR1 SGHNT, CDR2 YYREEE (reference sequence). The V end was cut by 6 bases, the J end by 0 bases, with 9 bases between. There are 14 residues in the CDR3. The CDR3 DNA reads TGTGCCAGCAACACCGAGGCGAACACCGGGGAGCTGTTTTTT. Amino acids: CASNTEANTGELFF.

The chain carries TRBV2 and TRBJ2-1; D unresolved. The V and J ends lost 4 bases and 4 bases respectively, with 8 bases between them. Germline-derived CDR1 and CDR2 are SNHLY and FYNNEI. There are 13 residues in the CDR3. Written as DNA, the CDR3 is TGTGCCAGCAGTGGAGGCCCGTACAATGAGCAGTTCTTC. Translated: CASSGGPYNEQFF.

This clonotype was picked up a small number of times. The rearrangement joins TRBV4-1 to TRBJ1-5; TRBD1 matches 7 bases. Germline-derived CDR1 and CDR2 are MGHRA and YSYEKL. This CDR3 region has 14 residues. With 2 bases clipped from V and 7 bases from J, the junction kept 5 bases outside the gene matches. The CDR3 loop reads CASSQRDRKQPQHF. The CDR3 DNA reads TGCGCCAGCAGCCAACGGGACAGAAAACAGCCCCAGCATTTT.

The V call is TRBV5-1, the J call TRBJ1-5, with D possibly being TRBD1 (6 bases). Per germline, CDR1 SGHRS and CDR2 YFSETQ. This CDR3 is 15 amino acids long. Trimming left V 0 bases short and J 0 bases short, with 7 bases between. CDR3 DNA: TGCGCCAGCAGCTTGGCAGGGGCTAGCAATCAGCCCCAGCATTTT. It yields the protein CASSLAGASNQPQHF.